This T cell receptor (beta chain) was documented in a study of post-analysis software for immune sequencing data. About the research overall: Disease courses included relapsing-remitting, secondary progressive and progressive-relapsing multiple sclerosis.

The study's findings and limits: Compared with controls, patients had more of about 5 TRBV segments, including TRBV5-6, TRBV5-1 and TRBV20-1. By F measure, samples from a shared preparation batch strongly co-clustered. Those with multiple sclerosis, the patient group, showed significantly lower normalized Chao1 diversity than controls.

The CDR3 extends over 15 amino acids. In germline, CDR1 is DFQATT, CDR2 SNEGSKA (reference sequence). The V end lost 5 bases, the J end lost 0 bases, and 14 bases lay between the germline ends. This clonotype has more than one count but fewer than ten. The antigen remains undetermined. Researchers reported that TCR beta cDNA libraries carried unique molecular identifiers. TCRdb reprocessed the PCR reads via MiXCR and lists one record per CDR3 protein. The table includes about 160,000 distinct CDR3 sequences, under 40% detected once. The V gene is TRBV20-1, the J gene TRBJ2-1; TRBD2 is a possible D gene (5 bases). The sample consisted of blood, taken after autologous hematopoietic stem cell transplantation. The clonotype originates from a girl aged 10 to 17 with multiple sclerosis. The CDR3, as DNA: TGCAGTGCTCTAAATAGCGCTGACTCCTACAATGAGCAGTTCTTC. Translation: CSALNSADSYNEQFF.